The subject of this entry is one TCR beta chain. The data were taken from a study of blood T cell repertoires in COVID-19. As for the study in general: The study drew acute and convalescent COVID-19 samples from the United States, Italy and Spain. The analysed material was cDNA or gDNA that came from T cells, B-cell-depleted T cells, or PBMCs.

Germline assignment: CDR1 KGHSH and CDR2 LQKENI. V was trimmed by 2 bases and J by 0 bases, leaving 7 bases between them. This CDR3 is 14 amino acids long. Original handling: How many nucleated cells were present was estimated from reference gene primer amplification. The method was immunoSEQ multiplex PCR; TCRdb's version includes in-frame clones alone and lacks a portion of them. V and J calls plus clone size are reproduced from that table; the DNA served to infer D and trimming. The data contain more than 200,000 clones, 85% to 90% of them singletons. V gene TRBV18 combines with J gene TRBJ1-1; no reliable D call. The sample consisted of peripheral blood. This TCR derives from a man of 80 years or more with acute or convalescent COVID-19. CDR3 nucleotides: TGTGCCAGCTCACCAGGCACTATGAACACTGAAGCTTTCTTT. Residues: CASSPGTMNTEAFF.